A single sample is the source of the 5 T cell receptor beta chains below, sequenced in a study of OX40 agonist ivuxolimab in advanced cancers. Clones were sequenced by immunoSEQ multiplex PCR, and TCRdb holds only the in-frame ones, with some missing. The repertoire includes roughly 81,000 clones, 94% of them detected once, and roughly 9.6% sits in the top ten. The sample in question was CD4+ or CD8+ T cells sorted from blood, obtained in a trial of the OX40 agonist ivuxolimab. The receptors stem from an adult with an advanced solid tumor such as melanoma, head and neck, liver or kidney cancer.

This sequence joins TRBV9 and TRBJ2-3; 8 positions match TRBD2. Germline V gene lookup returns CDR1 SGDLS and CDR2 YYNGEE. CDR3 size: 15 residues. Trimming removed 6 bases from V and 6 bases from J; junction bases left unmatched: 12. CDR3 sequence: CASNFQGTGGDTQYF. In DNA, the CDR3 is TGTGCCAGCAACTTTCAGGGGACGGGAGGGGATACGCAGTATTTT.

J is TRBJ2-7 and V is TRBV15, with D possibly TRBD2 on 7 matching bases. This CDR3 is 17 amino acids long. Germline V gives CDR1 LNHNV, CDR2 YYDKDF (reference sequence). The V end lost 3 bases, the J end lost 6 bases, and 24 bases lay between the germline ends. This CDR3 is CATSRDFRGGGWGEQYF. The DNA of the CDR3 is TGTGCCACCAGCAGGGACTTCAGAGGCGGGGGCTGGGGCGAGCAGTACTTC. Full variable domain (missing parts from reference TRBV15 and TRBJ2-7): DAMVIQNPRYQVTQFGKPVTLSCSQTLNHNVMYWYQQKSSQAPKLLFHYYDKDFNNEADTPDNFQSRRPNTSFCFLDIRSPGLGDTAMYLCATSRDFRGGGWGEQYFGPGTRLTVT.

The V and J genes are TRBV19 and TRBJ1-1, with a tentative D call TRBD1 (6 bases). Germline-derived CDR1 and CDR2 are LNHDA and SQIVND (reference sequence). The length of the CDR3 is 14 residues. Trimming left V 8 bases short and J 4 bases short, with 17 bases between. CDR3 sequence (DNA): TGTGCCAGTCACATGGGGGGGCAGGCCACTGAAGCTTTCTTT. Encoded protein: CASHMGGQATEAFF.

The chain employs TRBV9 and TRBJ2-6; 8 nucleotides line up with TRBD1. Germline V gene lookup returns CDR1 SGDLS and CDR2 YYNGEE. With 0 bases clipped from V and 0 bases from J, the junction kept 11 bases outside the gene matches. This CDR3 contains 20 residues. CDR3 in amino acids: CASSVETGTGLFSGANVLTF. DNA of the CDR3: TGTGCCAGCAGCGTAGAAACGGGGACAGGCCTATTCTCTGGGGCCAACGTCCTGACTTTC.

Here the CDR3 DNA reads TGTGCCAGCACCCCGACGGGACAGCCGCCCAGGACCCAGTACTTC. As protein: CASTPTGQPPRTQYF. The chain carries TRBV7-9 and TRBJ2-5; 7 positions agree with TRBD1. The CDR3 covers 15 residues. The V gene's germline CDR1 is SEHNR and CDR2 FQNEAQ (reference sequence). J was trimmed by 7 bases and V by 7 bases; bases with no gene match: 15.